A single sample gave rise to the 11 T cell receptor beta chains below, sequenced in a study of OX40 agonist ivuxolimab in advanced cancers. Only in-frame clones appear in the TCRdb table, and some are missing; sequencing was by immunoSEQ multiplex PCR. The data contain roughly 64,000 clones, about 86% of them singletons. Material: CD4+ or CD8+ T cells sorted from blood, obtained in a trial of the OX40 agonist ivuxolimab. Every receptor here comes from an adult with an advanced solid tumor such as melanoma, head and neck, liver or kidney cancer.

The V gene is TRBV5-5, the J gene TRBJ2-1; D might be TRBD2 (6 bases). Germline loops: CDR1 SGHKS, CDR2 YYEKEE (reference sequence). The ends were cut back, 4 bases at V and 5 bases at J, with 13 bases in the middle. The CDR3 sequence is 14 residues long. Written as DNA, the CDR3 is TGTGCCAGCAGCCCAGGGACTGGAAACAATGAGCAGTTCTTC. It encodes CASSPGTGNNEQFF.

This clone was recorded a few times. In nucleotides, the CDR3 is TGTGCCTGGAGTAAAGGGGGCTACACTGAAGCTTTCTTT. Translating it yields CAWSKGGYTEAFF. The rearrangement joins TRBV30 to TRBJ1-1, with TRBD1 matching over 7 bases. CDR1 is GTSNPN and CDR2 is SVGIG in the germline V gene (reference sequence). V gave up 2 bases and J gave up 3 bases; unmatched junction bases: 3. The CDR3 runs 13 residues.

V usage is TRBV18 and J usage is TRBJ1-1, with a weak D call TRBD1 (5 bases). V gave up 4 bases and J gave up 1 base, with 7 bases separating them. The CDR3 loop spans 13 amino acids. The germline V gene has CDR1 KGHSH and CDR2 LQKENI. CDR3 amino acids: CASSQTANTEAFF. The CDR3 DNA reads as TGTGCCAGCTCACAGACAGCGAACACTGAAGCTTTCTTT.

V gene TRBV11-2 combines with J gene TRBJ1-1; D gene unclear. Germline assignment: CDR1 SGHAT and CDR2 FQNNGV. The V gene lost 0 bases and the J gene lost 5 bases, with 10 bases spanning the gap. The CDR3 is made up of 14 amino acids. The CDR3 nucleotides read TGTGCCAGCAGCTTAGATATCGTGAGGACTGAAGCTTTCTTT. Translating gives CASSLDIVRTEAFF.

The rearrangement joins TRBV21-1 to TRBJ2-7; no check of the table's D call, TRBD2, against the DNA was made. TRBV21-1 is shown as a pseudogene. The CDR3 sequence is 15 residues long. Written as DNA, the CDR3 is TGTGCCAGCAGCGACGGACTAGCGGGAGTATGGGAGCAGTACTTC. This gives the protein CASSDGLAGVWEQYF.

This rearrangement joins TRBV11-2 to TRBJ2-7; no reliable D call. V was pared by 6 bases and J by 0 bases, with 6 bases between. Germline V gene sequence: CDR1 SGHAT, CDR2 FQNNGV. This CDR3 is built from 12 residues. The CDR3 region is CASSSSSYEQYF. The CDR3 nucleotides read TGTGCCAGCAGTAGTAGCTCCTACGAGCAGTACTTC.

The CDR3 coding sequence is TGTGCCAGCAAAAAAGGGTTGTATCAGCCCCAGCATTTT. Translating gives CASKKGLYQPQHF. This chain joins TRBV6-6 and TRBJ1-5; D is uncertain. Trimming removed 7 bases from V and 5 bases from J, with 12 bases in between. CDR1 is MNHNY and CDR2 is SVGAGI in the germline V gene (reference sequence). The CDR3 length is 13 residues.

V is TRBV18 and J is TRBJ2-7, with D perhaps matching TRBD1 (6 bases). The germline gives CDR1 KGHSH, CDR2 LQKENI. CDR3 length: 14 residues. Between the trimmed V and J ends, which lost 8 bases and 6 bases, there was a span of 20 bases. Here the CDR3 reads CASRPSFRGGEQYF. CDR3 nucleotide sequence: TGTGCCAGCCGTCCCAGTTTCAGGGGTGGCGAGCAGTACTTC. Complete variable domain (other parts from reference TRBV18 and TRBJ2-7): NAGVMQNPRHLVRRRGQEARLRCSPMKGHSHVYWYRQLPEEGLKFMVYLQKENIIDESGMPKERFSAEFPKEGPSILRIQQVVRGDSAAYFCASRPSFRGGEQYFGPGTRLTVT.

The CDR3 loop reads CASSLSLSGNQPQHF. The CDR3, as DNA: TGTGCCAGCAGTTTAAGCTTAAGTGGCAATCAGCCCCAGCATTTT. V and J are TRBV28 and TRBJ1-5; D ambiguous. Trimming pared 2 bases from V and 2 bases from J, leaving 10 bases between. The CDR3 is 15 amino acids. In germline, CDR1 is MDHEN, CDR2 SYDVKM.

The V gene is TRBV27, the J gene TRBJ2-5; TRBD2 aligns across 14 bases. Germline V gives CDR1 MNHEY, CDR2 SMNVEV (reference sequence). With V trimmed by 4 bases and J by 5 bases, 9 bases remained unmatched. The CDR3 has 17 amino acids. The CDR3, as DNA: TGTGCCAGCAGTTCGGGACTAGCGGGAGTATGGTTGGAGACCCAGTACTTC. Its protein product is CASSSGLAGVWLETQYF.

The chain employs TRBV16 and TRBJ1-4; TRBD1 is a possible D gene (6 bases). V dropped 6 bases and J dropped 5 bases, with 10 bases sitting between them. The CDR3 spans 13 residues. Germline V lookup: CDR1 KGHSY, CDR2 FQNENV. The CDR3 nucleotides read TGTGCCAGCAGGAGGGGGGCGAATGAAAAACTGTTTTTT. The encoded protein is CASRRGANEKLFF.